The subject of this entry is one T cell receptor beta chain. The CDR3 is 14 amino acids. J was trimmed by 3 bases and V by 4 bases; bases with no gene match: 4. Germline lookup yields CDR1 SGHRS and CDR2 YFSETQ. The sorted-subset replicate PCRs were given about 200 ng DNA, which is about 29,000 T cell genomes. Only in-frame clones appear in the TCRdb table, and some are missing; sequencing was by immunoSEQ multiplex PCR. Among more than 150,000 clones listed, 90% to 95% were seen once. These data are taken from a study of shared clonotypes between healthy human individuals. The sample was naive CD4+ T cells sorted from blood. This sample's subset: CD45RA+ positively selected. The source of this sequence is a woman in her 30s in good health. The chain recombines TRBV5-1 with TRBJ2-5; the match to TRBD2 covers 9 bases. In DNA form, the CDR3 reads TGCGCCAGCAGCCCCCGACTAGCGGAAGAGACCCAGTACTTC. It codes for CASSPRLAEETQYF.